Detailed here is one T cell receptor beta chain. The table came from immunoSEQ multiplex PCR; TCRdb's copy has only in-frame clones and leaves some out. Here the sample spans about 29,000 clones, around 91% being singletons. The data were taken from a study of T cell changes during pregnancy in multiple sclerosis. The source was CD8+ T cells from peripheral blood mononuclear cells, collected after pregnancy. The TCR originated in a female donor with multiple sclerosis, enrolled in a pregnancy study.

CDR3 sequence: CASSPTGENQPQHF. The CDR3 region has the DNA TGTGCCAGCAGCCCAACCGGGGAAAATCAGCCCCAGCATTTT. The V call is TRBV6-5, the J call TRBJ1-5, with D hard to call. This CDR3 comprises 14 residues. V lost 6 bases to trimming and J lost 4 bases, with 13 bases between them. Germline V gene sequence: CDR1 MNHEY, CDR2 SVGAGI.